This TCR beta chain was obtained from a study of blood T cell repertoires in COVID-19. Per the original data handling: For nucleated cells, counts were estimated from reference gene primer amplification. TCRdb's table, derived via immunoSEQ multiplex PCR, lists solely in-frame clones and lacks some. Clone size and V and J calls were adopted from that table, with D and trimming inferred from the DNA. The sample shows 300,000 to 400,000 clones, 86% of them seen only once. This CDR3 spans 13 amino acids. Trimming took off 3 bases at V and 4 bases at J, with 8 bases between the two ends. CDR1 SGDLS and CDR2 YYNGEE come from the germline V gene. This clone was detected once. Researchers sorted participants into cohorts using their self-reported clinical history.

This receptor was obtained from a woman aged 40 to 50 with acute COVID-19. Specimen: PBMCs or T cells enriched from blood (not recorded which). The chain recombines TRBV9 with TRBJ2-1; TRBD2 might be the D (5 bases). The CDR3 DNA is TGTGCCAGCAGCGAACTAGTTTACAATGAGCAGTTCTTC. Translated: CASSELVYNEQFF.